What follows describes a single T cell receptor (beta chain). Its target is not known. The record originates from a study of T-cell memory formation after mild COVID-19. Each CDR3 protein is one row after TCRdb ran MiXCR on the 5' RACE reads. Altogether a few hundred thousand distinct CDR3 sequences are present, 25% to 30% being singletons, with the ten largest covering about 13%. Overall study results and limits: CD4+ clones that contracted lay mainly in CM and EM; CD8+ ones lay in EMRA.

V shed 6 bases and J shed 1 base, with 12 bases lying between them. The CDR3 is 15 amino acids. In germline, CDR1 is MNHEY, CDR2 SVGAGI. V and J are TRBV6-5 and TRBJ2-2; D is undetermined. The sample taken for sequencing was PBMCs or a T cell subset sorted from them (not recorded which). This TCR was sampled from an adult woman who had mild COVID-19 (a few samples of this study predate the infection). Cell type and time point are not known. The CDR3 is CASSRDAENTGELFF. The CDR3 DNA follows: TGTGCCAGCAGCAGAGACGCGGAGAACACCGGGGAGCTGTTTTTT.